This T cell receptor beta chain was recorded in a study of metastatic and nonmetastatic thyroid tumors. About the research overall: Across peripheral blood and tumor or nodule tissue samples taken from malignant and benign thyroid patients, the repertoires were compared with one another. The study's findings and limits: Benign nodules were reported to have significantly lower TCR beta diversity than malignant thyroid tumors, in blood and tumor.

V gave up 4 bases and J gave up 3 bases, with 16 bases separating them. The CDR3 contains 15 residues. Thyroid surgery had not been preceded by any treatment in any patient. Original handling: To classify distant metastasis in papillary thyroid cancer, a model was built from CDR3 differences across clinicopathological groups. TCRdb used MiXCR to call clones anew from the PCR reads. Here the V and J calls rest on TCRdb's processing, not on the authors' analysis. The sample lists about 20,000 clones; 25% to 30% were seen once. Worth noting for this clone: The antigen remains undetermined. No conserved phenylalanine or tryptophan ends this CDR3, so it is likely a read error.

The sample was tumor tissue. The chain links TRBV12-3 or TRBV12-4 to TRBJ2-7; D not certain. The TCR comes from a male donor with papillary thyroid cancer or a benign thyroid nodule (not recorded which). Some clones in this sample may be carry-over from other donors' samples. CDR3 DNA sequence: TGTGCCAGCAGTTGCGAAGCTGGTCGGCTCTACGAGCAGTACTCC. Translating it yields CASSCEAGRLYEQYS.